This TCR beta chain was documented in a study of T cell repertoires in cytomegalovirus infection. Across the whole study: Evidence of both CMV infection and a matching HLA type came from public TCR beta signatures. Study-wide findings and caveats: People with CMV and the relevant HLA were identified by cumulative public TCR beta family frequency. Clonotypes of TCR beta that were HLA-C-restricted and CMV-specific dominated the ex vivo response.

The junction had 6 bases not matched to a gene; V was cut back by 3 bases and J by 2 bases. From germline, CDR1 is SGHNT and CDR2 YYREEE (reference sequence). This CDR3 contains 15 residues. In the case of this clonotype: The antigen is not known.

TCRdb independently ran MiXCR on the reads; one entry per CDR3 protein. This table has some 800,000 distinct CDR3 sequences, approximately 32% appearing once. The sequencing here drew on cultured CD8+ T cells from PBMCs, taken from culture after CMV antigen stimulation. This receptor was obtained from a human donor in good health (CMV status not recorded). Some clones in this sample may be carry-over from other donors' samples. The chain joins TRBV5-4 to TRBJ2-7; 9 bases are shared with TRBD1. The CDR3, as DNA: TGTGCCAGCAGCTGGCCGGGACAGGGAACCTACGAGCAGTACTTC. This encodes CASSWPGQGTYEQYF. Looking up the rest from reference TRBV5-4 and TRBJ2-7 gives the full variable domain: ETGVTQSPTHLIKTRGQQVTLRCSSQSGHNTVSWYQQALGQGPQFIFQYYREEENGRGNFPPRFSGLQFPNYSSELNVNALELDDSALYLCASSWPGQGTYEQYFGPGTRLTVT.